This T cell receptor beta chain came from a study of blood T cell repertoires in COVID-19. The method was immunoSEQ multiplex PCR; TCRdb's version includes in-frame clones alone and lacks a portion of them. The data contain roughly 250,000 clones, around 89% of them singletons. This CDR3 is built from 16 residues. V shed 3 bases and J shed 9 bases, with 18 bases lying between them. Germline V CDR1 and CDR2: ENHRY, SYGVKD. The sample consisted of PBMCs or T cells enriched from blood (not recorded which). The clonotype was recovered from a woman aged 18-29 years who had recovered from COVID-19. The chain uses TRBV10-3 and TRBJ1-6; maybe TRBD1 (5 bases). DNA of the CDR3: TGTGCCATCAGTGAATCCCTACAGGTGGGGGGTTCACCCCTCCACTTT. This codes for CAISESLQVGGSPLHF.